The 19 T cell receptor beta chains below come from one sample, sequenced in a study of T cell clones after liver transplantation. TCRdb's copy holds only in-frame clones and misses some; the assay was immunoSEQ multiplex PCR. The table includes around 71,000 clones, roughly 80% detected once. This specimen consisted of CD4+ T cells from blood, obtained 12 months after liver transplant. Receptors were obtained from a human patient who received a liver transplant. Among the T cells, some may be from the graft donor.

The chain links TRBV29-1 to TRBJ2-1, with 11 nucleotides matching TRBD2. This CDR3 spans 15 amino acids. The germline CDR1 and CDR2 sequences are SQVTM and ANQGSEA. J gave up 2 bases and V 7 bases, and 7 bases lay outside the gene matches. Here the CDR3 reads CSASLAGGPYNEQFF. CDR3 bases: TGCAGCGCGTCTCTAGCGGGAGGACCCTACAATGAGCAGTTCTTC.

The chain is built from TRBV6-5 and TRBJ2-1; D call uncertain. The CDR3 has 15 amino acids. The V end lost 4 bases, the J end lost 0 bases, and 10 bases lay between the germline ends. CDR1 and CDR2 from the germline V gene are MNHEY and SVGAGI. This CDR3 reads CASSFTADSYNEQFF. CDR3 in DNA: TGTGCCAGCAGTTTCACAGCCGACTCCTACAATGAGCAGTTCTTC.

The rearrangement joins TRBV19 to TRBJ1-1, with D possibly being TRBD1 (5 bases). CDR3 length: 13 amino acids. Trimming shortened V by 5 bases and J by 1 base, and 8 bases separated the two germline ends. The germline gives CDR1 LNHDA, CDR2 SQIVND (reference sequence). The CDR3 loop reads CASSSTGNTEAFF. Here the CDR3 DNA reads TGTGCCAGTAGTTCAACAGGGAACACTGAAGCTTTCTTT.

This clone was seen a single time. The rearrangement links TRBV9 to TRBJ1-1, with TRBD1 identical over 7 bases. The CDR3 is made up of 14 amino acids. Per germline, CDR1 SGDLS and CDR2 YYNGEE. After removal of 3 bases from V and 6 bases from J, the junction contained 8 bases not matched to a gene. CDR3 sequence reads: CASSGEIGQAEAFF. The CDR3 DNA is TGTGCCAGCAGCGGAGAGATCGGACAGGCTGAAGCTTTCTTT.

This chain connects TRBV7-9 to TRBJ1-1; TRBD1 agrees at 7 bases. Germline V CDR1 and CDR2: SEHNR, FQNEAQ (reference sequence). Trimming cost V 3 bases and J 4 bases; bases outside gene matches: 11. The CDR3 length is 16 residues. DNA for the CDR3: TGTGCCAGCAGCTTCCCCTTTGACAGGGAGGGCACTGAAGCTTTCTTT. Translation gives CASSFPFDREGTEAFF.

The chain employs TRBV28 and TRBJ2-3; 10 bases align to TRBD1. Germline CDR1 and CDR2: MDHEN and SYDVKM. This CDR3 is built from 18 residues. The J segment lost 0 bases and the V segment lost 5 bases, leaving 11 bases of the junction unmatched. CDR3 in DNA: TGTGCCAGCAGTGTGGGACAGGGGCAGGACTCTAGCACAGATACGCAGTATTTT. Amino acid sequence: CASSVGQGQDSSTDTQYF. Full variable domain (missing parts from reference TRBV28 and TRBJ2-3): DVKVTQSSRYLVKRTGEKVFLECVQDMDHENMFWYRQDPGLGLRLIYFSYDVKMKEKGDIPEGYSVSREKKERFSLILESASTNQTSMYLCASSVGQGQDSSTDTQYFGPGTRLTVL.

The chain recombines TRBV28 with TRBJ2-7; D not resolved. CDR3 length: 15 residues. Germline values: CDR1 MDHEN, CDR2 SYDVKM. V lost 4 bases, J lost 6 bases, and 19 bases lay in between. CDR3 DNA sequence: TGTGCCAGCAGTTCCCCAAGGGCAGTCCTGGTCGAGCAGTACTTC. The encoded protein is CASSSPRAVLVEQYF.

The V and J genes are TRBV5-4 and TRBJ1-2, with 10 bases that match TRBD1. Germline CDR1 is SGHNT and CDR2 is YYREEE (reference sequence). CDR3 length: 15 amino acids. Trimming removed 3 bases from V and 7 bases from J; junction bases left unmatched: 9. CDR3 in amino acids: CASSSGDRGILGYTF. The CDR3 bases are TGTGCCAGCAGCTCCGGGGACAGGGGAATTCTTGGCTACACCTTC. Together with reference TRBV5-4 and TRBJ1-2, the CDR3 gives the full variable domain: ETGVTQSPTHLIKTRGQQVTLRCSSQSGHNTVSWYQQALGQGPQFIFQYYREEENGRGNFPPRFSGLQFPNYSSELNVNALELDDSALYLCASSSGDRGILGYTFGSGTRLTVV.

In its sample, this clone was seen a few times. The chain employs TRBV5-6 and TRBJ2-7, with a tentative D call TRBD2 (6 bases). Trimming removed 4 bases from V and 6 bases from J, with 17 bases in between. The CDR3 sequence is 14 residues long. Germline loops: CDR1 SGHDT, CDR2 YYEEEE. The CDR3 DNA reads TGTGCCAGCAGCCCATCCGGGAGATGGGGCGAGCAGTACTTC. Its protein is CASSPSGRWGEQYF.

The chain joins TRBV5-6 to TRBJ1-1; D remains ambiguous. Trimming pared 4 bases from V and 0 bases from J, leaving 19 bases between. Looked up from germline, CDR1 is SGHDT and CDR2 is YYEEEE. The CDR3 sequence is 17 residues long. CDR3 DNA sequence: TGTGCCAGCAGCCGATGGGCCTCAACTAGAATGAACACTGAAGCTTTCTTT. Translation gives CASSRWASTRMNTEAFF. The entire variable domain, with the rest obtained from reference TRBV5-6 and TRBJ1-1, is as follows: DAGVTQSPTHLIKTRGQQVTLRCSPKSGHDTVSWYQQALGQGPQFIFQYYEEEERQRGNFPDRFSGHQFPNYSSELNVNALLLGDSALYLCASSRWASTRMNTEAFFGQGTRLTVV.

This chain joins TRBV28 and TRBJ2-3; 11 bases map to TRBD2. Per the germline V gene, CDR1 is MDHEN and CDR2 is SYDVKM. This CDR3 contains 14 residues. The trim removed 6 bases at V and 4 bases at J, leaving 3 bases unmatched. CDR3 nucleotides: TGTGCCAGCAGCCCTAGCGGGAGGCCAGATACGCAGTATTTT. Protein sequence: CASSPSGRPDTQYF.

The chain joins TRBV27 to TRBJ1-1; D remains unclear. Germline V gives CDR1 MNHEY, CDR2 SMNVEV (reference sequence). The CDR3 totals 12 residues. Trimming removed 3 bases from V and 7 bases from J, with 9 bases in between. The CDR3 reads CASSFRHGEAFF. For the CDR3, the DNA is TGTGCCAGCAGTTTCCGACACGGTGAAGCTTTCTTT.

The genes are TRBV20-1 and TRBJ1-3, with D unclear. This CDR3 has 11 residues. In germline, CDR1 is DFQATT, CDR2 SNEGSKA (reference sequence). Trimming stripped 6 bases from V and 3 bases from J, with 6 bases between. Here the CDR3 reads CSATNGNTIYF. The CDR3 DNA follows: TGCAGTGCCACTAATGGAAACACCATATATTTT.

This sequence joins TRBV28 and TRBJ1-3; possibly TRBD1 for D (6 bases). V gave up 5 bases and J gave up 0 bases, with 11 bases separating them. This CDR3 comprises 15 residues. CDR1 MDHEN and CDR2 SYDVKM come from the germline V gene. The CDR3 sequence is CASSRGTSSGNTIYF. Here the CDR3 DNA reads TGTGCCAGCAGTCGAGGGACATCCTCTGGAAACACCATATATTTT.

V and J are TRBV28 and TRBJ2-7; D remains ambiguous. Germline V CDR1 and CDR2: MDHEN, SYDVKM. There are 13 residues in the CDR3. V gave up 3 bases and J gave up 2 bases, with 8 bases separating them. The CDR3 DNA is TGTGCCAGCAGTTTTGTCAATACCTACGAGCAGTACTTC. This encodes CASSFVNTYEQYF.

The J gene is TRBJ2-1, the V gene TRBV28; no definite D call. The CDR3 totals 15 residues. Germline CDR1 MDHEN, CDR2 SYDVKM. V lost 2 bases and J 0 bases, leaving 8 bases between the germline ends. CDR3 in amino acids: CASSLVGNSYNEQFF. The CDR3 bases are TGTGCCAGCAGTTTAGTGGGAAACTCCTACAATGAGCAGTTCTTC.

The chain joins TRBV5-1 to TRBJ2-1, with D perhaps TRBD1 or TRBD2 (5 bases each). The CDR3 is 14 amino acids. Trimming removed 0 bases at V and 8 bases at J, with 12 bases between. Germline CDR1 reads SGHRS; CDR2 reads YFSETQ. CDR3 nucleotides: TGCGCCAGCAGCTTGGAGGGGAGCGTCGATGAGCAGTTCTTC. Its translation is CASSLEGSVDEQFF.

This chain joins TRBV2 and TRBJ2-7, with TRBD1 matching over 8 bases. The CDR3 totals 13 residues. The J segment lost 2 bases and the V segment lost 10 bases, leaving 7 bases of the junction unmatched. Germline V gene data show CDR1 as SNHLY and CDR2 as FYNNEI. CDR3 coding DNA: TGTGCCATCCAGGGGGCCACAACCTACGAGCAGTACTTC. Amino acids: CAIQGATTYEQYF.

This clone was seen a handful of times. V usage is TRBV5-6 and J usage is TRBJ1-1; no clear D. The CDR3 has 14 residues. Germline V gene lookup returns CDR1 SGHDT and CDR2 YYEEEE. V was cut by 5 bases and J by 1 base, with 12 bases left in between. CDR3 nucleotide sequence: TGTGCCAGCAGTATGAATAATAGGAACACTGAAGCTTTCTTT. This sequence encodes CASSMNNRNTEAFF.